This TCR beta chain was found in a study of CD8+ T cells in alopecia areata. Study-level results: An increase in clonality over normal scalp was evident in lesional scalp, especially alopecia totalis/universalis. Patients showed less clear TCR sequence sharing than mice, possibly partly because of HLA diversity.

Trimming took off 2 bases at V and 14 bases at J, with 19 bases between the two ends. This CDR3 is built from 15 residues. Germline assignment: CDR1 SGHAT and CDR2 FQNNGV. cDNA prepared by RNA extraction and subsequent reverse transcription served as the template for sequencing. Sequencing was performed with immunoSEQ multiplex PCR; in TCRdb, only in-frame clones are kept and a portion is missing. The sample yields 150,000 to 200,000 clones, about 60% seen once. The authors sorted CD4+ and CD8+ T cells from PBMCs. This clone was detected only a few times. Its matching antigen is unknown. The receptor was derived from a human donor in good health. The source material was CD4+ T cells sorted from blood. The chain employs TRBV11-2 and TRBJ1-6; weak D call: TRBD1 (5 bases). CDR3: CASSLSAGTFEALHF. As DNA, the CDR3 is TGTGCCAGCAGCTTATCTGCAGGGACGTTCGAAGCCCTCCACTTT.